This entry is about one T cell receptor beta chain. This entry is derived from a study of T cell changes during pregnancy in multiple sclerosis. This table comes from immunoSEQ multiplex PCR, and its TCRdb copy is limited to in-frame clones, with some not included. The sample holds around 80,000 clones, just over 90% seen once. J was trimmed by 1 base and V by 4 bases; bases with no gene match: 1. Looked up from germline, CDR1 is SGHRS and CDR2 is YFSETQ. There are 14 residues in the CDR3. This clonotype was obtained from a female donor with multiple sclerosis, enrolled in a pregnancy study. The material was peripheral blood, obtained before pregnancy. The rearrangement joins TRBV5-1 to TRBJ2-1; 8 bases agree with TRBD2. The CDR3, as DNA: TGCGCCAGCAGCAGACTAGCGTCCTACAATGAGCAGTTCTTC. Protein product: CASSRLASYNEQFF. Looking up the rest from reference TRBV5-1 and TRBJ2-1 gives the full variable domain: KAGVTQTPRYLIKTRGQQVTLSCSPISGHRSVSWYQQTPGQGLQFLFEYFSETQRNKGNFPGRFSGRQFSNSRSEMNVSTLELGDSALYLCASSRLASYNEQFFGPGTRLTVL.